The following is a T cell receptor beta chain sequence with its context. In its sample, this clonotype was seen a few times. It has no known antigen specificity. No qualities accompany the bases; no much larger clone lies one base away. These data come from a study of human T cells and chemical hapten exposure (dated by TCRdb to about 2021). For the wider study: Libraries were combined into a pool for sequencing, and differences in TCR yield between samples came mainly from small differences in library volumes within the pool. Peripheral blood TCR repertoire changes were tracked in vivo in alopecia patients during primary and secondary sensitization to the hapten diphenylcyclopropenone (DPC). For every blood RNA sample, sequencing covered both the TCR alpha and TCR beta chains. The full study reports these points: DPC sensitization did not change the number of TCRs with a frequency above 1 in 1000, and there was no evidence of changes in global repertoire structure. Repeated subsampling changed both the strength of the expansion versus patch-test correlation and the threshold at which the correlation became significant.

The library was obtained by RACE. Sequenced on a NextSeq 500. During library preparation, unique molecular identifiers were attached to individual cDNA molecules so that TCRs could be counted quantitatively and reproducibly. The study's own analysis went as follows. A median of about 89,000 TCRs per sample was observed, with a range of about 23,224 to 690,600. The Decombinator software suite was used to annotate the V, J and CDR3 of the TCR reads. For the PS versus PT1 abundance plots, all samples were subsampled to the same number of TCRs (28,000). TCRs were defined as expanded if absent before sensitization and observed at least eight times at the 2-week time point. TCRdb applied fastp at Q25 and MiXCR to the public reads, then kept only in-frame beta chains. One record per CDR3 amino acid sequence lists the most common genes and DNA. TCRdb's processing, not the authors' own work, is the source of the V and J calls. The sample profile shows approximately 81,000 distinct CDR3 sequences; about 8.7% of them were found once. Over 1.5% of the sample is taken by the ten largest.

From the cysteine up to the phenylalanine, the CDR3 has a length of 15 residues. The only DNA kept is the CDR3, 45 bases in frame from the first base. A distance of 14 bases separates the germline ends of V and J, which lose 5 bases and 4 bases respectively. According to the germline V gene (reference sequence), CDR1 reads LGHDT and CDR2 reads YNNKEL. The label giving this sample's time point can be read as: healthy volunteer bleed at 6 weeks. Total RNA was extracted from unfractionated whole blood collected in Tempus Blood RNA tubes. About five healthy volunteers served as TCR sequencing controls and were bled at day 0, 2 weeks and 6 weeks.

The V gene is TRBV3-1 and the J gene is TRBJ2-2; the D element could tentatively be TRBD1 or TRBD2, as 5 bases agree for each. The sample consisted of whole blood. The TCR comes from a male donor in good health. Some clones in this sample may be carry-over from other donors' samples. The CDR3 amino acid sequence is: CASSSGPGSTGELFF. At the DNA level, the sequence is TGTGCCAGCAGCTCGGGACCCGGTTCCACCGGGGAGCTGTTTTTT. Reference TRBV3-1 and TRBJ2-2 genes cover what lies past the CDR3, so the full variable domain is DTAVSQTPKYLVTQMGNDKSIKCEQNLGHDTMYWYKQDSKKFLKIMFSYNNKELIINETVPNRFSPKSPDKAHLNLHINSLELGDSAVYFCASSSGPGSTGELFFGEGSRLTVL.